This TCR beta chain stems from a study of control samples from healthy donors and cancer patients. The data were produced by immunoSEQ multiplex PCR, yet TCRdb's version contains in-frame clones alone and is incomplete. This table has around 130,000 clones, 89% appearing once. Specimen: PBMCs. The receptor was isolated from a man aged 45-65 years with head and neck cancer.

The CDR3 DNA is TGTGCCAGCAGAGGGGCGGTTTATAATTCACCCCTCCACTTT. Its translation is CASRGAVYNSPLHF. This sequence joins TRBV2 and TRBJ1-6, with a possible D match to TRBD1 (5 bases). Looked up from germline, CDR1 is SNHLY and CDR2 is FYNNEI. The CDR3 is 14 amino acids. V was pared by 6 bases and J by 4 bases, with 10 bases between.